This T cell receptor beta chain is drawn from a study of blood T cell repertoires in COVID-19 (dated by TCRdb to about 2020). About the full investigation: The collaborator samples originated in the United States, Italy and Spain and spanned the acute and convalescent phases of COVID-19. The material from the prospective study consisted of cDNA or gDNA derived from T cells, B-cell-depleted T cells, or PBMCs. Where HLA class I and class II types were available, the types were taken from metadata supplied by the sample provider, not from assay-based typing. Samples came from the ongoing ImmuneRACE study (first 160 participants) plus 1,254 subjects from 6 global collaborators. The repertoires were made available in a free public database intended to serve as a resource for research on the immune response to SARS-CoV-2. The sample metadata nearly always contained a de-identified subject ID, COVID-19 status, age in years and sex. Deeply sampled blood TCRbeta repertoires from subjects exposed to, actively infected with, or recovered from COVID-19 were included in the dataset.

TCRbeta CDR3 regions were amplified from genomic DNA using the immunoSEQ Assay, a bias-controlled multiplex PCR. The study's own analysis went as follows. Nucleated cell counts per sample were estimated from amplification of reference gene primers within the assay. To quantify the absolute abundance of each unique TCRbeta CDR3 rearrangement, sequence reads were collapsed and filtered. Productive Simpson clonality was computed per sample as the square root of Simpson's diversity index over productive rearrangements. The source is immuneACCESS, and TCRdb retained only in-frame sequences with V and J called. Part of the clones is not carried over; for the studies checked, unresolved V genes explain less than half of this, and the remainder is unexplained. The V and J calls and clone size are taken from that table; D and trimming were inferred from the DNA. The sample records about 180,000 clones, roughly 85% of which are singletons. 10% to 11% of the sample belongs to the ten largest clones.

The research as a whole found: Clinical and demographic metadata were provided uncurated, with the amount varying by source and participant.

Each collaborating institution followed its own protocols to collect whole blood in K2EDTA tubes. For TCRbeta analysis, collaborators shipped samples as frozen whole blood, isolated PBMCs, or DNA extracted from either of those sample types. At the junction V is shortened by 4 bases and J by 1 base, with 11 bases in between. As encoded in the germline V gene (reference sequence), CDR1 is GTSNPN while CDR2 is SVGIG. Including cysteine and phenylalanine, the CDR3 has 14 amino acids. The DNA shown is the 42-base CDR3, in frame from base 1. A remark on this clone: The antigen this receptor binds is unknown. Nothing much larger sits one base from this clone, and base qualities are not available.

Input material: peripheral blood. The chain couples TRBV30 to TRBJ2-4; 6 matching bases give a weak D call of TRBD2. This TCR derives from a human donor with active or convalescent COVID-19. The donor label of this sample is uncertain. The bases are TGTGCCTGGACGGGGGTGTGGGCCAAAAACATTCAGTACTTC. Its amino acids are CAWTGVWAKNIQYF.